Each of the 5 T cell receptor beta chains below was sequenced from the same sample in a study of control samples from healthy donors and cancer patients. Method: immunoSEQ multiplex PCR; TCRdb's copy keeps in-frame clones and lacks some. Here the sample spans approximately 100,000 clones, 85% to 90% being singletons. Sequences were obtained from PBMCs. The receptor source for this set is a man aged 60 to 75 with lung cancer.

CDR3 loop: CASSLDLNIAGELFF. The CDR3 DNA reads as TGTGCCAGCAGCTTGGACCTCAACATTGCCGGGGAGCTGTTTTTT. The chain has TRBV5-8 and TRBJ2-2; no definite D call. The CDR3 extends over 15 amino acids. The germline gives CDR1 SGHTS, CDR2 YDEGEE. V gave up 0 bases and J gave up 6 bases, with 12 bases separating them.

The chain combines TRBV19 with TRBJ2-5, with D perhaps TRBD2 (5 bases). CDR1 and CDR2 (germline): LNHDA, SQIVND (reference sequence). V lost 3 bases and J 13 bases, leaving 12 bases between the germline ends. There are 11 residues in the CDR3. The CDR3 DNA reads TGTGCCAGTAGTATTGAGAGGGTGCTGTACTTC. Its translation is CASSIERVLYF. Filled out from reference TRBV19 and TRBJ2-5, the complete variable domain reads DGGITQSPKYLFRKEGQNVTLSCEQNLNHDAMYWYRQDPGQGLRLIYYSQIVNDFQKGDIAEGYSVSREKKESFPLTVTSAQKNPTAFYLCASSIERVLYFGPGTRLLVL.

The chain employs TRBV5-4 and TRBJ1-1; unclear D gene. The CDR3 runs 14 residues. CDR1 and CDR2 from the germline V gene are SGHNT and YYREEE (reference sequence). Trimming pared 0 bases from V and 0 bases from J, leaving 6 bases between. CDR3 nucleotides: TGTGCCAGCAGCTTGGTAGACCTGAACACTGAAGCTTTCTTT. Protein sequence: CASSLVDLNTEAFF.

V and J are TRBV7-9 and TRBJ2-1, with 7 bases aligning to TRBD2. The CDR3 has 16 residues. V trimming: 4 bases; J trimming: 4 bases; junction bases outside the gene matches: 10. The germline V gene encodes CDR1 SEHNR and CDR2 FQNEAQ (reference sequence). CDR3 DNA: TGTGCCAGCAGCTCCCCCGAGTGGGGACTATACAATGAGCAGTTCTTC. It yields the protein CASSSPEWGLYNEQFF.

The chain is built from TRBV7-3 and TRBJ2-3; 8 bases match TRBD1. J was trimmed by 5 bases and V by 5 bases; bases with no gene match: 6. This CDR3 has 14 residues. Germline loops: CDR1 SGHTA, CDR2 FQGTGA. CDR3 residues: CASSLGQGGDTQYF. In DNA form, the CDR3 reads TGTGCCAGCAGCCTCGGACAGGGAGGAGATACGCAGTATTTT.